This TCR beta chain was recovered during a study of Graves' ophthalmopathy and Graves' hyperthyroidism. The overall study: The collection of peripheral blood took place at initial diagnosis, before any treatment. Notes on the study in general: Ophthalmopathy was separated from stable hyperthyroidism by a 13-signature model with approximately 91% sensitivity and just under 84% specificity.

Hyperthyroidism cases were recent diagnoses of under 2 months' duration in people aged 18 to 65. Diagnosis relied on clinical symptoms, serum thyroxine, TRAb, thyroid ultrasound and orbital computed tomography. With 5 bases removed from V and 0 bases from J, the gap between germline ends came to 13 bases. This CDR3 is built from 15 residues. Germline V lookup: CDR1 SEHNR, CDR2 FQNEAQ (reference sequence). This clonotype has ten or more counts. The antigen remains unidentified. Amplifying from RNA transcripts, the study obtained TCR beta CDR3 regions. Second-round multiplex PCR came after first-round RT-PCR with HTBI primers. TCRdb called the multiplex PCR reads again in MiXCR, with one record for every CDR3 protein. The sample lists some 350,000 distinct CDR3 sequences, roughly a sixth occurring once.

The chain is built from TRBV7-9 and TRBJ1-1; a possible D gene is TRBD1 (5 bases). This receptor was identified in an adult woman with stable Graves' hyperthyroidism. The sample comprised peripheral blood. The CDR3, as DNA: TGTGCCAGCAGCCCCCGGGACGCCATGAACACTGAAGCTTTCTTT. Its translation is CASSPRDAMNTEAFF.